This entry is about one TCR beta chain. Its antigen remains undetermined. No base qualities exist here, and no much larger clone lies one base off it. This sample also contains other DNA sequences that code for the same CDR3. The trial excluded patients who had a history of autoimmune disease or were on systemic immunosuppression. Peripheral blood for TCR sequencing was collected from all dose cohorts at baseline, on cycle 4 day 1, and on cycle 7 day 1. The samples were drawn from a first-in-human, open-label, multicenter phase I dose-escalation trial of ivuxolimab. Adults with locally advanced or metastatic melanoma, renal cell carcinoma, hepatocellular carcinoma or head and neck squamous cell carcinoma were enrolled in the trial. CD4+ and CD8+ T cells were sorted separately from peripheral blood before TCR sequencing. The record originates from a study of OX40 agonist ivuxolimab in advanced cancers. As for the study more broadly: Ivuxolimab was a fully human IgG2 agonistic monoclonal antibody targeting the costimulatory receptor OX40 (CD134). Intravenous ivuxolimab was administered to patients every 2 weeks at six dose levels: 0.01, 0.1, 0.3, 1.5, 3 and 10 mg/kg. Prior anti-PD-1, anti-PD-L1 or anti-CTLA-4 therapy was permitted, and checkpoint inhibitors had been received by about two fifths of dose-escalation patients. The paper covers the monotherapy dose-escalation part of the phase I ivuxolimab trial, which included N ≈ 50 patients. The point of sequencing TCRbeta in the periphery was to test whether ivuxolimab changed TCR sequence diversity and drove clonal T-cell expansion. Partial responses occurred in three dose-escalation patients, of whom one had hepatocellular carcinoma and two had cutaneous melanoma. In the dose-escalation cohort, approximately 80% of patients were male, and the mean age was approximately 60 years with a range of 23 to 79. Among the approximately 54 dose-escalation patients, around 19 had hepatocellular carcinoma, roughly 15 melanoma, 9 renal cell carcinoma and 9 head and neck cancer. Here is what the overall study found, with its caveats: The antigen specificity of the clonally expanded peripheral T cells was not determined. In the 0.1-3.0 mg/kg groups, partial responders had among the lowest normalized peripheral clonal expansion, particularly in CD8+ T cells. After ivuxolimab, CD8+ T cells had more expanded clones than CD4+ T cells on average. Clonal expansion of both CD4+ and CD8+ blood T cells was observed from baseline to week 6 at doses 0.1 to 3.0 mg/kg. Low levels of normalized T-cell clonal expansion were also seen in some patients who did not respond.

Genomic DNA was extracted from sorted cells for sequencing of the TCRbeta CDR3 region. TCRbeta CDR3 regions were sequenced using the immunoSEQ Assay. This is the immuneACCESS table as TCRdb keeps it, with only in-frame sequences that have V and J called. A part of the clones is gone; compared with another copy, unresolved V genes explain less than half, and the rest is unexplained. The sample table shows 70,000 or so clones, and approximately 80% are seen once. The ten largest clones capture 0.8% to 1.1% of the sample. Clipping removes 3 bases from V and 0 bases from J, with 4 as the unmatched junction base count. Including cysteine and phenylalanine, the CDR3 has 15 amino acids. CDR3 DNA only is kept here, 45 bases in frame from base 1. The germline V gene encodes CDR1 KGHSH and CDR2 LQKENI.

The chain is encoded by TRBV18 joined to TRBJ2-7; a stretch of 8 junction bases matches TRBD1. The receptor was derived from an adult with an advanced solid tumor such as melanoma, head and neck, liver or kidney cancer. The sample was CD4+ or CD8+ T cells sorted from blood, taken in a trial of the OX40 agonist ivuxolimab. The sequenced DNA is TGTGCCAGCTCACCTCGGACAGGGAGCTCCTACGAGCAGTACTTC. Its translation reads: CASSPRTGSSYEQYF. With all but the CDR3 taken from the reference TRBV18 and TRBJ2-7 genes, the full variable domain is: NAGVMQNPRHLVRRRGQEARLRCSPMKGHSHVYWYRQLPEEGLKFMVYLQKENIIDESGMPKERFSAEFPKEGPSILRIQQVVRGDSAAYFCASSPRTGSSYEQYFGPGTRLTVT.